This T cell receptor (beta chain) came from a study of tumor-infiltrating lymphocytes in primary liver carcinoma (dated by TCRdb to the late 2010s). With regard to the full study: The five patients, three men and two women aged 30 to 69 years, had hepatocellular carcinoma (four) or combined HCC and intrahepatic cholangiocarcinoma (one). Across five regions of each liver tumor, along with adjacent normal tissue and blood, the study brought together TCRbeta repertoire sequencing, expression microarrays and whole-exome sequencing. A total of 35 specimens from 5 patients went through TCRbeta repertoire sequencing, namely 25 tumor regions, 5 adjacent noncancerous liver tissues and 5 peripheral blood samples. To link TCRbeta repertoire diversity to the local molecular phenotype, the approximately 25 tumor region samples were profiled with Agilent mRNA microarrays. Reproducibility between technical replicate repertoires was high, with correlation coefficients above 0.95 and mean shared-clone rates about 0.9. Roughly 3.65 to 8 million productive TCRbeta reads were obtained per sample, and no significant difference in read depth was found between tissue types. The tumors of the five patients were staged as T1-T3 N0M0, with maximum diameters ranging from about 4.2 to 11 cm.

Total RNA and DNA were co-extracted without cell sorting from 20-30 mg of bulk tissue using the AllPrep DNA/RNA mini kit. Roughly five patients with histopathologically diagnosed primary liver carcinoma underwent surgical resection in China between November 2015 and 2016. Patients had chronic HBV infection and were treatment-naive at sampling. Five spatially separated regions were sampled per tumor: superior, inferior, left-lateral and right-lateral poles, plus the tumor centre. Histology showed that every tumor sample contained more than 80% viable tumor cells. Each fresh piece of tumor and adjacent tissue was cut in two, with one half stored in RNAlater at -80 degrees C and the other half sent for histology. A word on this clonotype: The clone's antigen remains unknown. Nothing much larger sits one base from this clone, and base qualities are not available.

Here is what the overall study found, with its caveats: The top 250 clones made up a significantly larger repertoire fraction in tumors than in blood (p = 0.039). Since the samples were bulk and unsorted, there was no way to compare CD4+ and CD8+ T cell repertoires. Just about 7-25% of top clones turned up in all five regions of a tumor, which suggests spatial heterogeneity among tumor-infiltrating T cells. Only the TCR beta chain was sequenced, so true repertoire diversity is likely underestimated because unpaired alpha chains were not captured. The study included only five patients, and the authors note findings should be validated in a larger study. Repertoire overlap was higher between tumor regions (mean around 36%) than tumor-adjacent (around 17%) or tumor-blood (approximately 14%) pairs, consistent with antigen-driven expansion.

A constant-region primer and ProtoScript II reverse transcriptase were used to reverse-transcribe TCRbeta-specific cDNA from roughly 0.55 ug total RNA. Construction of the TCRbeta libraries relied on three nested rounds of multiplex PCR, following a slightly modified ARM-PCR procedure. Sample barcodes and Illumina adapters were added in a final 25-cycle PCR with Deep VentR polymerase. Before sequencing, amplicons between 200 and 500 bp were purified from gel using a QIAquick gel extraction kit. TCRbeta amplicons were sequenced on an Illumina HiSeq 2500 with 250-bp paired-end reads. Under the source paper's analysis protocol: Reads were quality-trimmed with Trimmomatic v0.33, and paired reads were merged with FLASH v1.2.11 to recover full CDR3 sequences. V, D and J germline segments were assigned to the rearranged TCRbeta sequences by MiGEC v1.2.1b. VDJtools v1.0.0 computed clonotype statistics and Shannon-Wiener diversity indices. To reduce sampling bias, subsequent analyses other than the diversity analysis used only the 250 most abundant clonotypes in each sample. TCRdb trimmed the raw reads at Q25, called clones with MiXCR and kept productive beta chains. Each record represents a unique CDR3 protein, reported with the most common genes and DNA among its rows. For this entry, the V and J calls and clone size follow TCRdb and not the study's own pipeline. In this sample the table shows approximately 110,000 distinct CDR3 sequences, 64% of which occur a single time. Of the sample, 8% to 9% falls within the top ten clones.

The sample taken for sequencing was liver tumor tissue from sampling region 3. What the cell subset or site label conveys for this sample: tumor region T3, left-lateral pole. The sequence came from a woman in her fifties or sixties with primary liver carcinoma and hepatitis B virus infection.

The nucleotides are TGCGCCAGCAGCTTGGGGGTGAGACAGAACTTTAGCACAGATACGCAGTATTTT. Its product reads: CASSLGVRQNFSTDTQYF. The rearranged chain carries TRBV5-1 and TRBJ2-3; matching of 5 bases hints at TRBD1 as the D gene. Measured from the cysteine to the phenylalanine, the CDR3 is 18 residues long. Only the CDR3 part of the read is kept: 54 bases, read in frame from the first base. V sheds 0 bases and J sheds 0 bases, leaving 17 bases between their ends. The germline V gene yields SGHRS for CDR1 and YFSETQ for CDR2.